Listed here are 25 T cell receptor beta chains from one sample, sequenced in a study of T cell responses to AZD1222 COVID-19 vaccine (dated by TCRdb to the early 2020s). The library was obtained by the immunoSEQ multiplex PCR assay. The clones in this table, taken by TCRdb from immuneACCESS, are in-frame only. Not every clone is retained; where verified, under half of the shortfall comes from an unresolved V gene, and the cause of the rest is unknown. This sample comprises tens of thousands of clones, approximately 88% of them detected only once. The ten largest account for around 10% of the sample. The sample's time point label, in plain terms: about 28 days (+/-7) after the second vaccine dose. Sample: peripheral blood, taken 28 days after the second AZD1222 dose. The source of these receptors is an adult who received the AZD1222 COVID-19 vaccine.

This clone was observed a single time. V usage is TRBV9 and J usage is TRBJ1-3; no definite D call. The germline V and J ends were trimmed by 0 bases and 3 bases, with 16 bases remaining between them. From germline, CDR1 is SGDLS and CDR2 YYNGEE. The CDR3 has 17 amino acids. DNA of the CDR3: TGTGCCAGCAGCGTAGATTGGGAAAAAGGTAGTGGAAACACCATATATTTT. Protein product: CASSVDWEKGSGNTIYF. Drawing the rest from reference TRBV9 and TRBJ1-3, the complete variable domain is DSGVTQTPKHLITATGQRVTLRCSPRSGDLSVYWYQQSLDQGLQFLIQYYNGEERAKGNILERFSAQQFPDLHSELNLSSLELGDSALYFCASSVDWEKGSGNTIYFGEGSWLTVV.

V gene TRBV18 combines with J gene TRBJ2-3; D possibly corresponds to TRBD1 (6 bases). CDR3 length: 15 amino acids. Germline V gene data show CDR1 as KGHSH and CDR2 as LQKENI. V was trimmed by 3 bases and J by 4 bases, leaving 14 bases between them. CDR3 sequence (DNA): TGTGCCAGCTCACCTCTCAACAGGGTAGCAGATACGCAGTATTTT. Protein product: CASSPLNRVADTQYF.

V and J are TRBV7-9 and TRBJ1-2; D not certain. Deletions cut 2 bases from V and 0 bases from J, with 1 base between. The CDR3 runs to 12 residues. The germline CDR1 and CDR2 sequences are SEHNR and FQNEAQ (reference sequence). CDR3 in DNA: TGTGCCAGCAGCTTAACTAACTATGGCTACACCTTC. Translated, it gives CASSLTNYGYTF.

The rearrangement links TRBV19 to TRBJ1-5; 9 bases map to TRBD1. Germline V gene lookup returns CDR1 LNHDA and CDR2 SQIVND (reference sequence). Trimming removed 5 bases from V and 4 bases from J; junction bases left unmatched: 9. The CDR3 totals 16 residues. The chain's CDR3 is CASSFIPGQGNQPQHF. CDR3 bases: TGTGCCAGTAGTTTTATCCCGGGACAGGGAAATCAGCCCCAGCATTTT.

The CDR3 bases are TGTGCCACCAGTGATAATGGGGACATGCATCAAGAGACCCAGTACTTC. Translated, it gives CATSDNGDMHQETQYF. This sequence joins TRBV24-1 and TRBJ2-5; TRBD1 might be the D (6 bases). V gave up 3 bases and J gave up 2 bases, with 15 bases separating them. This CDR3 has 16 amino acids. Germline CDR1 is KGHDR and CDR2 is SFDVKD.

This clone has a handful of counts. V gene TRBV5-6 combines with J gene TRBJ2-1; D not certain. Germline lookup yields CDR1 SGHDT and CDR2 YYEEEE. V was shortened by 0 bases and J by 3 bases, with 7 bases between the two germline ends. The CDR3 is 14 amino acids. CDR3 region: CASSLDGYYNEQFF. CDR3 nucleotide sequence: TGTGCCAGCAGCTTGGACGGCTACTACAATGAGCAGTTCTTC.

The chain links TRBV29-1 to TRBJ1-2; TRBD1 matches 7 bases. CDR3 length: 14 residues. The germline CDR1 and CDR2 sequences are SQVTM and ANQGSEA. J gave up 4 bases and V 4 bases, and 9 bases lay outside the gene matches. CDR3 protein: CSVALGTVIYGYTF. The CDR3 DNA follows: TGCAGCGTTGCGCTAGGGACAGTCATCTATGGCTACACCTTC.

The J gene is TRBJ1-2, the V gene TRBV5-6; D remains unclear. Germline CDR1 reads SGHDT; CDR2 reads YYEEEE. This CDR3 region has 13 residues. The V end was cut by 5 bases, the J end by 2 bases, with 10 bases between. CDR3 protein: CASSKDVNYGYTF. CDR3 bases: TGTGCCAGCAGTAAGGACGTCAACTATGGCTACACCTTC.

This chain joins TRBV6-1 and TRBJ1-2; D gene ambiguous. Trimming cost V 1 base and J 8 bases, with 11 bases left between them. CDR1 and CDR2 (germline): MNHNS, SASEGT. The CDR3 runs to 13 residues. CDR3 in DNA: TGTGCCAGCAGTGAAGGACTGGGGAGAGGCTACACCTTC. Translating gives CASSEGLGRGYTF.

This clone was found a few times. The rearrangement links TRBV19 to TRBJ1-2, with no clear D. The CDR3 loop spans 15 amino acids. Germline V CDR1 and CDR2: LNHDA, SQIVND (reference sequence). The V end lost 5 bases, the J end lost 0 bases, and 13 bases lay between the germline ends. CDR3 DNA: TGTGCCAGTAGTCCTCGGACGGAAGCTAACTATGGCTACACCTTC. Its protein is CASSPRTEANYGYTF.

The V and J genes are TRBV7-3 and TRBJ2-3; D gene unclear. The CDR3 loop spans 12 amino acids. The germline gives CDR1 SGHTA, CDR2 FQGTGA. Trimming shortened V by 5 bases and J by 6 bases, and 9 bases separated the two germline ends. The CDR3 protein is CASSRFGDTQYF. In nucleotides, the CDR3 is TGTGCCAGCAGCCGATTCGGGGATACGCAGTATTTT.

The chain couples TRBV5-4 to TRBJ1-2; TRBD1 aligns across 11 bases. This CDR3 contains 17 residues. The ends lost 6 bases at V and 3 bases at J; junction bases unmatched: 13. Germline loops: CDR1 SGHNT, CDR2 YYREEE (reference sequence). The CDR3 protein is CASTPSGPGQGDYGYTF. In DNA form, the CDR3 reads TGTGCCAGCACCCCGTCGGGCCCGGGACAGGGGGACTATGGCTACACCTTC.

J is TRBJ1-5 and V is TRBV6-6; D may be TRBD1 (5 bases). Germline CDR1 reads MNHNY; CDR2 reads SVGAGI (reference sequence). Trimming stripped 2 bases from V and 1 base from J, with 12 bases between. The CDR3 covers 16 residues. CDR3 sequence (DNA): TGTGCCAGCAGTTACAAAGGAGGGGCGAGCAATCAGCCCCAGCATTTT. Translating gives CASSYKGGASNQPQHF.

This clone was counted a single time. V usage is TRBV27 and J usage is TRBJ2-3, with 8 bases lining up with TRBD2. The CDR3 has 17 amino acids. Germline lookup yields CDR1 MNHEY and CDR2 SMNVEV (reference sequence). V dropped 10 bases and J dropped 3; count of bases not matched to a gene: 18. CDR3 sequence reads: CATLTTGGGVWTDTQYF. For the CDR3, the DNA is TGTGCCACCCTCACGACCGGGGGGGGAGTTTGGACAGATACGCAGTATTTT.

The V call is TRBV5-6, the J call TRBJ1-6; tentatively, D is TRBD1 (5 bases). CDR3 length: 15 amino acids. Germline CDR1 reads SGHDT; CDR2 reads YYEEEE. V was clipped by 3 bases and J by 5 bases, with 12 bases between them. The CDR3 bases are TGTGCCAGCAGCTGGGGGGACGGGGATAATTCACCCCTCCACTTT. This codes for CASSWGDGDNSPLHF.

This chain links TRBV5-1 with TRBJ2-1; a possible D gene is TRBD1 (6 bases). Germline V gene data show CDR1 as SGHRS and CDR2 as YFSETQ. The CDR3 spans 14 residues. The V end was cut by 4 bases, the J end by 6 bases, with 14 bases between. The CDR3 spells CASSPLQGTNEQFF. Written as DNA, the CDR3 is TGCGCCAGCAGCCCGCTACAGGGTACCAATGAGCAGTTCTTC.

This chain uses TRBV27 with TRBJ2-7; tentatively, D is TRBD2 (6 bases). The CDR3 extends over 15 amino acids. With 4 bases removed from V and 3 bases from J, the gap between germline ends came to 16 bases. The germline CDR1 and CDR2 sequences are MNHEY and SMNVEV (reference sequence). CDR3 coding DNA: TGTGCCAGCAGTTATAGGCGGGGCTTCCTCTACGAGCAGTACTTC. Translating gives CASSYRRGFLYEQYF.

V usage is TRBV7-2 and J usage is TRBJ2-7; 8 positions match TRBD1. The CDR3 loop spans 15 amino acids. Germline-derived CDR1 and CDR2 are SGHTA and FQGNSA. After removal of 5 bases from V and 2 bases from J, the junction contained 8 bases not matched to a gene. Written as DNA, the CDR3 is TGTGCCAGCAGCCCCCGACCGGGACAGGCCTACGAGCAGTACTTC. Translating it yields CASSPRPGQAYEQYF.

In nucleotides, the CDR3 is TGTGCCAGCAGCCCGGGACAGTTTAATGAAAAACTGTTTTTT. Amino acid sequence: CASSPGQFNEKLFF. V gene TRBV7-9 combines with J gene TRBJ1-4; 7 positions match TRBD1. The V gene end was trimmed by 5 bases and the J gene end by 4 bases; junction bases not matched to a gene: 4. This CDR3 is 14 amino acids long. In germline, CDR1 is SEHNR, CDR2 FQNEAQ (reference sequence).

V and J are TRBV4-2 and TRBJ1-5; perhaps TRBD1 as D (5 bases). CDR1 is LGHNA, CDR2 YNFKEQ, per germline. This CDR3 contains 15 residues. Trimming removed 0 bases at V and 11 bases at J, with 17 bases between. Here the CDR3 DNA reads TGTGCCAGCAGCCAAGAAAAAGCAGGGTGGGAGGCCCAGCATTTT. It yields the protein CASSQEKAGWEAQHF.

The chain couples TRBV27 to TRBJ1-6; no firm D call. The CDR3 is 12 residues long. The ends were cut back, 10 bases at V and 8 bases at J, with 12 bases in the middle. Per the germline V gene, CDR1 is MNHEY and CDR2 is SMNVEV (reference sequence). The CDR3 loop is CATAGGDSPLHF. Here the CDR3 DNA reads TGTGCCACGGCTGGTGGGGATTCACCCCTCCACTTT.

This clone has more than one count but fewer than ten. J is TRBJ1-1 and V is TRBV28, with 8 bases matching TRBD1. Germline V gene sequence: CDR1 MDHEN, CDR2 SYDVKM. Losses at the gene ends were 3 bases for V and 4 bases for J; bases not matched to a gene: 4. This CDR3 has 14 amino acids. CDR3 in DNA: TGTGCCAGCAGTTTCCCGACAGGGGTCACTGAAGCTTTCTTT. The encoded protein is CASSFPTGVTEAFF.

This chain uses TRBV3-1 (or the pseudogene TRBV3-2) with TRBJ2-2; TRBD2 aligns across 13 bases. Germline CDR1 is LGHDT and CDR2 is YNNKEL (reference sequence). The CDR3 has 17 residues. V shed 4 bases and J 0 bases; nucleotides not matched to a gene: 2. The CDR3 here is CASSLGTSGTNTGELFF. DNA for the CDR3: TGTGCCAGCAGCCTAGGGACTAGCGGGACGAACACCGGGGAGCTGTTTTTT.

The chain couples TRBV29-1 to TRBJ2-1, with D hard to call. The CDR3 has 14 residues. Looked up from germline, CDR1 is SQVTM and CDR2 is ANQGSEA. V was pared by 5 bases and J by 8 bases, with 19 bases between. The CDR3 loop is CSVSYDVYQDEQFF. Here the CDR3 DNA reads TGCAGCGTTTCATATGACGTCTACCAGGATGAGCAGTTCTTC.

This clone was counted a single time. V usage is TRBV10-3 and J usage is TRBJ2-3; D possibly uses TRBD1 or TRBD2 (5 bases each). V lost 5 bases and J 2 bases, leaving 11 bases between the germline ends. CDR1 ENHRY and CDR2 SYGVKD come from the germline V gene. This CDR3 is built from 14 residues. Here the CDR3 DNA reads TGTGCCATCAGTACATCCGGGACCACAGATACGCAGTATTTT. The encoded protein is CAISTSGTTDTQYF.